The table lists the clone carrying this TCR beta chain with a count of one. The sample belongs to a study of cytotoxic CD8 clonotypes in ibrutinib-treated CLL. The targeted sequencing depth was 1 in 200,000 to 1 in 1 million T cells. Sequenced by immunoSEQ multiplex PCR; TCRdb stores in-frame clones only, minus some. The data show over 75,000 clones, with more than 75% seen just once and about 34% held by the top ten. The TCR beta libraries used approximately 2 micrograms of genomic DNA that came from cryopreserved PBMCs. Germline CDR1 and CDR2: KGHSH and LQKENI. The CDR3 has 14 residues. Between the trimmed V and J ends, which lost 3 bases and 4 bases, there was a span of 10 bases.

The sequenced sample was PBMCs, obtained after 12 months of ibrutinib treatment. The chain is built from TRBV18 and TRBJ1-3; the D is unclear. This sequence originates from a human donor with chronic lymphocytic leukemia. In DNA, the CDR3 is TGTGCCAGCTCACCCCCGGTGGTCGGAAACACCATATATTTT. It yields the protein CASSPPVVGNTIYF.